Shown below are 6 T cell receptor beta chains from a single sample sequenced in a study of cytomegalovirus exposure and HLA in healthy donors. PCR involved 60 Vbeta and 13 Jbeta primers. Sequencing used immunoSEQ multiplex PCR; TCRdb keeps in-frame clones, though not all of them. The sample lists over 150,000 clones, around 81% occurring once. Sequences were obtained from PBMCs. The receptors shown here come from a woman in her forties or fifties in good health and CMV-seronegative.

This chain joins TRBV18 and TRBJ2-1; TRBD1 matches 7 bases. The ends lost 5 bases at V and 14 bases at J; junction bases unmatched: 6. CDR3 length equals 11 residues. The V gene's germline CDR1 is KGHSH and CDR2 LQKENI. The CDR3 coding sequence is TGTGCCAGCTCAACCACGGGACAGAAGTTCTTC. This gives the protein CASSTTGQKFF.

The chain has TRBV30 and TRBJ2-3; TRBD1 aligns across 7 bases. The CDR3 runs to 14 residues. Germline CDR1 and CDR2: GTSNPN and SVGIG (reference sequence). Trimming took 7 bases from V and 1 from J; bases not matched to a gene: 8. The CDR3 loop reads CAFTQGLGTDTQYF. DNA of the CDR3: TGTGCCTTCACACAGGGGTTAGGCACAGATACGCAGTATTTT.

The genes are TRBV28 and TRBJ2-1; 12 nucleotides line up with TRBD2. CDR1 MDHEN and CDR2 SYDVKM come from the germline V gene. Unmatched junction bases numbered 4, after V lost 5 bases and J lost 2 bases. The CDR3 is 16 residues long. CDR3 residues: CASSPPSGRAYNEQFF. CDR3 DNA: TGTGCCAGCAGTCCCCCTAGCGGGAGGGCCTACAATGAGCAGTTCTTC.

The chain employs TRBV2 and TRBJ1-6, with 8 bases matching TRBD1. The length of the CDR3 is 17 residues. Looked up from germline, CDR1 is SNHLY and CDR2 is FYNNEI. With V trimmed by 2 bases and J by 2 bases, 5 bases remained unmatched. The CDR3, as DNA: TGTGCCAGCAGTGAACAGGGGGCGTCCGCCTATAATTCACCCCTCCACTTT. Protein product: CASSEQGASAYNSPLHF.

The V and J genes are TRBV7-8 and TRBJ2-7, with 15 bases aligning to TRBD2. The germline V gene has CDR1 SGHVS and CDR2 FQNEAQ. CDR3 length equals 16 residues. V lost 5 bases to trimming and J lost 3 bases; unmatched junction nucleotides: 5. The chain's CDR3 is CASSKGLAGGSYEQYF. The CDR3 nucleotides are TGTGCCAGCAGCAAGGGACTAGCGGGGGGTAGCTACGAGCAGTACTTC.

Comment on this clone: This CDR3 is also generated by other DNA sequences in the sample. The J gene is TRBJ2-5, the V gene TRBV7-9; tentatively, D is TRBD2 (5 bases). This CDR3 region has 18 residues. The V end lost 2 bases, the J end lost 5 bases, and 24 bases lay between the germline ends. The germline CDR1 and CDR2 sequences are SEHNR and FQNEAQ (reference sequence). CDR3 bases: TGTGCCAGCAGCTTAATCTGGGCGGGTAGGTCGCCGCAGGAGACCCAGTACTTC. This gives the protein CASSLIWAGRSPQETQYF. Using reference TRBV7-9 and TRBJ2-5 for the parts outside the CDR3, the full variable domain is DTGVSQNPRHKITKRGQNVTFRCDPISEHNRLYWYRQTLGQGPEFLTYFQNEAQLEKSRLLSDRFSAERPKGSFSTLEIQRTEQGDSAMYLCASSLIWAGRSPQETQYFGPGTRLLVL.